This TCR beta chain was captured by sequencing in a study of T cells in Graves' hyperthyroidism and ophthalmopathy. Study conclusions and caveats: Within blood appeared most thyroid clonotypes that had expanded above 0.001.

It was RNA transcripts that yielded the amplified TCR beta CDR3 regions. TCR CDR3 regions were first amplified by RT-PCR with HTBI primers. TCRdb independently ran MiXCR on the multiplex PCR reads; one entry per CDR3 protein. This sample has some 800,000 distinct CDR3 sequences, with over 35% found just once. Diagnoses were made from clinical symptoms, serum measures (thyroxine and TRAb), thyroid ultrasound and orbital computed tomography. PBMCs were collected from a 10 ml volume of fresh peripheral blood. A word on this clonotype: Its antigen remains unknown.

The specimen was blood. The source of this sequence is a man between 18 and 29 years old with Graves' hyperthyroidism.

CDR3 protein: CASSLGWGRDQETQYF. Here the CDR3 DNA reads TGTGCCAGCAGCTTAGGCTGGGGCAGGGACCAAGAGACCCAGTACTTC. The V gene is TRBV7-3, the J gene TRBJ2-5; D might be TRBD1 (5 bases). This CDR3 has 16 amino acids. Trimming cost V 2 bases and J 0 bases, with 13 bases left between them. The germline CDR1 and CDR2 sequences are SGHTA and FQGTGA.